This entry describes one T cell receptor beta chain. J was trimmed by 5 bases and V by 10 bases; bases with no gene match: 6. From germline, CDR1 is ENHRY and CDR2 SYGVKD. The CDR3 sequence is 13 residues long. The data were taken from a study of technical replicates of blood from a few donors. This table comes from immunoSEQ multiplex PCR, and its TCRdb copy is limited to in-frame clones, with some not included. The sample holds approximately 74,000 clones; about 98% are singletons and the top ten take 0.16%. The chain couples TRBV10-3 to TRBJ1-4; 8 nucleotides match TRBD1. The sequencing sample was made of T cells isolated from PBMCs. This sequence was found in a human donor in good health. The CDR3 sequence is CATRGTGNEKLFF. CDR3 bases: TGTGCCACCCGTGGGACAGGAAATGAAAAACTGTTTTTT.